Listed below are T cell receptor beta chains from one sample, sequenced in a study of molecular identifiers for immune sequencing clone quantification. Via MiXCR, TCRdb re-called the PCR reads, giving one row per CDR3 protein. The sample consists of about 630,000 distinct CDR3 sequences, about 25% of them appearing once. The material sequenced was naive CD8+ T cells from blood, with Jurkat cell RNA spiked in. The receptors were gathered from a human donor in good health. Some libraries in this study had Jurkat cell RNA spiked in. Both conserved end residues are part of each CDR3. D genes are given only for firm matches. Not all rows give a size; the values are once, few, many and, for expanded clones, a class.

TRBJ2-1 | TRBV12-3/TRBV12-4 | few | TRBD2 | TGTGCCAGCAGCCCCGGGACTAGCGATATCAATGAGCAGTTCTTC | CASSPGTSDINEQFF
TRBJ2-7 | TRBV7-9 | few | - | TGTGCCAGCAGCCCAAACCAGGGCAGGCGGACCTACGAGCAGTACTTC | CASSPNQGRRTYEQYF
TRBJ2-3 | TRBV13 | many | TRBD2 | TGTGCCAGCCAGATTGGGAGGGGCACAGATACGCAGTATTTT | CASQIGRGTDTQYF
TRBJ1-6 | TRBV5-6 | - | TRBD1 | TGTGCCACCACAGGGGGCGGCTATAATTCACCCCTCCACTTT | CATTGGGYNSPLHF
TRBJ2-7 | TRBV29-1 | many | - | TGCAGCGTAGAAGGAACGGCCTACGAGCAGTACTTC | CSVEGTAYEQYF
TRBJ2-6 | TRBV2 | many | - | TGTGCCAGCAGCGAATTAAGAGGGGCCAACGTCCTGACTTTC | CASSELRGANVLTF
TRBJ2-3 | TRBV19 | few | TRBD2 | TGTGCCAGCTCCGGACTAGCGGGAGTAGTTTGGGGCACAGATACGCAGTATTTT | CASSGLAGVVWGTDTQYF
TRBJ2-1 | TRBV30 | many | - | TGTGCCTGGAGTTGGTCGGGTGAAAGCGATGAGCAGTTCTTC | CAWSWSGESDEQFF
TRBJ2-7 | TRBV4-3 | many | - | TGCGCCAGCAGCCAAGAATTATGGGGTGAGGGATACGAGCAGTACTTC | CASSQELWGEGYEQYF
TRBJ2-1 | TRBV27 | many | TRBD2 | TGTGCCAGCAGTTTCGGAGGACTAGCGGGGGGACCTTACAATGAGCAGTTCTTC | CASSFGGLAGGPYNEQFF
TRBJ1-6 | TRBV5-4 | - | - | TGTGCCAGCCTCGGGCCTCATCTCCCGTCCGTGGATTCACCCCTCCACTTT | CASLGPHLPSVDSPLHF
TRBJ2-3 | TRBV9 | many | TRBD1 | TGTGCCAGCAGCGTAGCTACAGGGGGAGATACGCAGTATTTT | CASSVATGGDTQYF
TRBJ1-1 | TRBV6-5 | many | - | TGTGCCAGCAGTTACTTCACAGGGACTGAAGCTTTCTTT | CASSYFTGTEAFF
TRBJ1-1 | TRBV5-1 | few | - | TGCGCCAGCAGCTTGGTAGGCTTTCCTGAAGCTTTCTTT | CASSLVGFPEAFF
TRBJ2-7 | TRBV25-1 | many | TRBD1 | TGTGCCAGCATGTTAACGGGACAGGGAGGAAACGAGCAGTACTTC | CASMLTGQGGNEQYF
TRBJ2-5 | TRBV28 | - | TRBD1 | TGTGCCAGCAGTTCGGCCCTTCGTTGGGAACAGGGGGCTGAAGAGACCCAGTACTTC | CASSSALRWEQGAEETQYF
TRBJ1-1 | TRBV7-9 | many | - | TGTGCCAGCAGCTTCGAGGGTGGCGCTTTCTTT | CASSFEGGAFF